This T cell receptor (beta chain) was retrieved from a study of cytomegalovirus exposure and HLA in healthy donors. General study results and limits: Reports credit the classifier with highly specific, highly sensitive diagnosis of cytomegalovirus status.

Germline-derived CDR1 and CDR2 are WSHSY and SAAADI. The ends lost 10 bases at V and 2 bases at J; junction bases unmatched: 10. The CDR3 totals 16 residues. Turning to this clone: The antigen is undetermined.

In the PCR, 60 Vbeta and 13 Jbeta primers were used. TCRdb's copy holds only in-frame clones and misses some; the assay was immunoSEQ multiplex PCR. Of tens of thousands of clones listed, 60% to 85% are singletons. The chain joins TRBV10-2 to TRBJ2-1, with 11 bases aligning to TRBD2. The sequence derives from a male donor in good health and CMV-seropositive. Sequenced sample: PBMCs. CDR3 residues: CATQKLSGRAYNEQFF. The CDR3 nucleotides are TGCGCCACCCAAAAACTTAGCGGGAGGGCCTACAATGAGCAGTTCTTC.